This entry concerns a single T cell receptor beta chain. Individuals drawn from about 26 US areas were roughly 18 to 95 years old. Participant reports of clinical history set cohort assignment. These data come from a study of blood T cell repertoires in COVID-19. Study summary: Samples representing acute and convalescent COVID-19 were sourced from the United States, Italy and Spain. The analysed material was cDNA or gDNA that came from T cells, B-cell-depleted T cells, or PBMCs.

The assay was immunoSEQ multiplex PCR, and TCRdb's table has in-frame clones only and misses some. The data show roughly 220,000 clones, around 85% seen once. J lost 9 bases, V lost 5 bases, and 20 bases had no gene match. The CDR3 is 18 residues long. From germline, CDR1 is SGHTA and CDR2 FQGNSA. This TCR was sampled from a woman between 40 and 55 years old with acute COVID-19. The chain recombines TRBV7-2 with TRBJ2-2; 8 bases line up with TRBD2. The sample taken for sequencing was PBMCs or T cells enriched from blood (not recorded which). The CDR3 DNA reads TGTGCCAGCAGCCTCCCGAGAGTGCGGGGGGCAACCCACCGGGAGCTGTTTTTT. This gives the protein CASSLPRVRGATHRELFF.